These 20 T cell receptor beta chains were sequenced from one sample in a study of tumor-infiltrating lymphocytes in oesophageal squamous cell carcinoma. TCRdb passed the PCR reads through MiXCR, listing each CDR3 protein once. The sample includes roughly 20,000 distinct CDR3 sequences, less than 50% seen only once; the top ten take roughly 36%. Sequencing was done on a sample of normal esophageal tissue next to the tumor. The receptors originated from a female donor with esophageal squamous cell carcinoma.

The chain recombines TRBV27 with TRBJ2-1, with a weak D call TRBD1 (6 bases). The J call may not be correct, given that the DNA end is closer to TRBJ2-5. CDR1 and CDR2 (germline): MNHEY, SMNVEV (reference sequence). CDR3 length equals 15 residues. The CDR3 protein is CASSRGGQLRETQYF. DNA for the CDR3: TGTGCCAGCTCTCGCGGAGGACAGCTGAGGGAGACCCAGTACTTC.

For this clonotype: As the CDR3 is not closed by the conserved phenylalanine or tryptophan, this likely results from a read error. The DNA is omitted, as the CDR3 cannot be located on it reliably, and the CDR3 follows TCRdb's listing. V is TRBV7-3 and J is TRBJ2-1; the listed D gene, TRBD2, was not tested against the DNA. The CDR3 numbers 9 amino acids, ends counted. CDR1 SGHTA and CDR2 FQGTGA come from the germline V gene. This chain's CDR3 is CASSPLGLS.

This clonotype showed up just a few times. J is TRBJ2-1 and V is TRBV7-3, with 11 bases lining up with TRBD2. CDR3 length equals 15 residues. Germline trimming cut 5 bases from V and 9 bases from J; bases unmatched to any gene: 9. Germline V gene lookup returns CDR1 SGHTA and CDR2 FQGTGA. The CDR3 DNA follows: TGTGCCAGCAGCCCTCAACTTACTAGCGGGGGTGAGCAGTTCTTC. It yields the protein CASSPQLTSGGEQFF.

The rearrangement links TRBV3-1 to TRBJ1-2; D uncertain. The DNA end is more similar to TRBJ2-1, so the J call may be wrong. Per the germline V gene, CDR1 is LGHDT and CDR2 is YNNKEL (reference sequence). The CDR3 extends over 14 amino acids. CDR3 residues: CASSQDPTSNEQFF. Written as DNA, the CDR3 is TGTGCCAGCAGCCAAGATCCGACTTCCAATGAGCAGTTCTTC.

The chain joins TRBV28 to TRBJ2-5; weak D call: TRBD1 (6 bases). The end of the DNA aligns better with TRBJ2-1, so the J call may be wrong. CDR1 is MDHEN, CDR2 SYDVKM, per germline. The CDR3 totals 12 residues. The CDR3 loop reads CASGTFYNEQFF. As DNA, the CDR3 is TGTGCCAGTGGGACATTTTACAATGAGCAGTTCTTC.

At least ten counts were recorded for this clonotype. A much larger clone sits a single nucleotide away, making a read error possible. The rearrangement uses TRBV7-9 and TRBJ2-7; unclear D gene. With 0 bases removed from V and 10 bases from J, the gap between germline ends came to 13 bases. This CDR3 is 13 amino acids long. CDR1 SEHNR and CDR2 FQNEAQ come from the germline V gene (reference sequence). The CDR3 here is CASSLASGLRQYF. In DNA form, the CDR3 reads TGTGCCAGCAGCTTAGCCTCGGGTTTACGACAGTACTTC.

In DNA form, the CDR3 reads TGTGCCAGCAGTTGGGTGCCCAACACAGATACGCAGTATTTT. It encodes CASSWVPNTDTQYF. This sequence joins TRBV12-3 or TRBV12-4 and TRBJ2-3, with no clear D. The CDR3 is made up of 14 amino acids. V lost 4 bases to trimming and J lost 2 bases, with 10 bases between them.

This clonotype was picked up many times. The V gene is TRBV27, the J gene TRBJ2-1, with 13 bases fitting TRBD2. With 2 bases clipped from V and 7 bases from J, the junction kept 2 bases outside the gene matches. Germline V gene lookup returns CDR1 MNHEY and CDR2 SMNVEV (reference sequence). This CDR3 region has 15 residues. CDR3 sequence (DNA): TGTGCCAGCAGTTTAGGACTAGCGGGAGTGAATGAGCAGTTCTTC. It codes for CASSLGLAGVNEQFF.

The rearrangement links TRBV27 to TRBJ2-7; TRBD1 matches 7 bases. Trimming removed 10 bases from V and 2 bases from J; junction bases left unmatched: 11. The CDR3 spans 14 residues. Germline values: CDR1 MNHEY, CDR2 SMNVEV (reference sequence). Here the CDR3 DNA reads TGTGCCACCTCCTCCGGGACAGTCACCTACGAGCAGTACTTC. Translated: CATSSGTVTYEQYF.

The J gene is TRBJ2-6, the V gene TRBV7-2, with D possibly TRBD2 on 6 matching bases. Trimming left V 1 base short and J 0 bases short, with 19 bases between. There are 20 residues in the CDR3. Germline V gives CDR1 SGHTA, CDR2 FQGNSA. The CDR3, as DNA: TGTGCCAGCAGCTTAGAACGACCGGGACTGTTATCCTCTGGGGCCAACGTCCTGACTTTC. It encodes CASSLERPGLLSSGANVLTF.

The chain employs TRBV7-4 and TRBJ1-6; 9 bases match TRBD1. This CDR3 is built from 15 residues. V lost 5 bases to trimming and J lost 5 bases; unmatched junction nucleotides: 4. Germline-derived CDR1 and CDR2 are SGHVT and SQSDAQ. CDR3 protein: CASSAQGADNSPLHF. The CDR3 DNA sequence: TGTGCCAGCAGCGCACAGGGGGCGGATAATTCACCCCTCCACTTT.

DNA for the CDR3: TGTGCCAGCAGCGCGGACCCTCTCATATCCCCCTACGAGCAGTACTTC. Translation: CASSADPLISPYEQYF. J is TRBJ2-5 and V is TRBV7-2; no reliable D call. The J call may be wrong; the DNA end is better matched by TRBJ2-7. Germline loops: CDR1 SGHTA, CDR2 FQGNSA. There are 16 residues in the CDR3.

The rearrangement uses TRBV27 and TRBJ2-7; the D call may be TRBD1 or TRBD2 (5 bases each). Trimming stripped 1 base from V and 3 bases from J, with 13 bases between. This CDR3 spans 15 amino acids. The germline CDR1 and CDR2 sequences are MNHEY and SMNVEV (reference sequence). The CDR3 region is CASSLWGDSGYEQYF. CDR3 sequence (DNA): TGTGCCAGCAGTTTATGGGGAGACAGTGGCTACGAGCAGTACTTC.

This chain uses TRBV11-2 with TRBJ2-5; 7 bases match TRBD1. The assigned J gene may be wrong: the sequence end matches TRBJ2-7 better. The length of the CDR3 is 13 residues. CDR1 SGHAT and CDR2 FQNNGV come from the germline V gene. CDR3 nucleotides: TGTGCCAGCAGCGAGACAGGGTTTGGCGAGCAGTACTTC. Translated, it gives CASSETGFGEQYF.

The chain is built from TRBV7-3 and TRBJ1-1, with TRBD2 matching 8 bases. The DNA end is a closer match to TRBJ2-2, so the J assignment may be wrong. Germline V lookup: CDR1 SGHTA, CDR2 FQGTGA. The CDR3 is made up of 17 amino acids. The CDR3 DNA follows: TGTGCCAGCAGCCCCCACCGGCGGGGGGCTGTCACCGGGGAGCTGTTTTTT. Protein product: CASSPHRRGAVTGELFF.

To note about this clonotype: Here the CDR3 omits its conserved ending phenylalanine or tryptophan, so a read error is the likely source. It is unclear where the CDR3 begins or ends on the DNA, so no DNA is shown, and the CDR3 is as TCRdb lists it. This chain joins TRBV4-1 and TRBJ2-1; the tabulated D call, TRBD1, remains unverified against the DNA. Termini included, the CDR3 measures 17 amino acids. Per the germline V gene, CDR1 is MGHRA and CDR2 is YSYEKL. CDR3 loop: CASSQGTGGFYGYTFGS.

V and J are TRBV19 and TRBJ2-5; TRBD2 agrees at 11 bases. The DNA end is more similar to TRBJ2-1, so the J call may be wrong. From germline, CDR1 is LNHDA and CDR2 SQIVND (reference sequence). The CDR3 is made up of 14 amino acids. The CDR3 DNA reads TGTGCCAGTAGGGGGACTAGCGGATACAATGAGCAGTTCTTC. Protein product: CASRGTSGYNEQFF.

The sample holds one count of this clonotype. The V and J genes are TRBV7-3 and TRBJ2-3; 8 nucleotides match TRBD2. J lost 6 bases, V lost 5 bases, and 1 base had no gene match. CDR3 length equals 12 residues. Per germline, CDR1 SGHTA and CDR2 FQGTGA. In nucleotides, the CDR3 is TGTGCCAGCAGCCCGGGAGGGGATACGCAGTATTTT. It yields the protein CASSPGGDTQYF.

This chain joins TRBV7-2 and TRBJ2-7; D unclear. The J call may not be correct, given that the DNA end is closer to TRBJ2-1. Germline V gives CDR1 SGHTA, CDR2 FQGNSA. The CDR3 covers 16 residues. The CDR3 nucleotides are TGTGCCAGCAGCTTAGCGGCGAGAAGGCTGGGGAATGAGCAGTTCTTC. Its protein is CASSLAARRLGNEQFF.

The V call is TRBV12-3 or TRBV12-4, the J call TRBJ1-5, with no clear D. This CDR3 is 17 amino acids long. V lost 0 bases and J lost 6, with 18 bases in between. Here the CDR3 reads CASSLATGPQGSQPQHF. The CDR3 nucleotides read TGTGCCAGCAGTTTAGCCACTGGGCCTCAAGGTAGTCAGCCCCAGCATTTT.